The 21 T cell receptor beta chains below all came from one sample that was sequenced in a study of siplizumab effects on memory and regulatory T cells. Produced via immunoSEQ multiplex PCR; TCRdb's table is partial and in-frame only. The sample consists of more than 75,000 clones, approximately 96% of them appearing once. Sequenced input: naive CD4+ T cells sorted from blood. The source of these receptors is a human donor in good health.

The V gene is TRBV11-2, the J gene TRBJ2-7; D is perhaps TRBD2 (6 bases). This CDR3 is 14 amino acids long. V was cut by 5 bases and J by 4 bases, with 15 bases left in between. Germline-derived CDR1 and CDR2 are SGHAT and FQNNGV. CDR3 coding DNA: TGTGCCAGCAGCCCCCCGGGGGTGGTGTACGAGCAGTACTTC. Translating it yields CASSPPGVVYEQYF.

The chain carries TRBV6-5 and TRBJ2-7, with 7 bases identical to TRBD1. The CDR3 contains 15 residues. From germline, CDR1 is MNHEY and CDR2 SVGAGI. With V trimmed by 2 bases and J by 4 bases, 8 bases remained unmatched. CDR3 in DNA: TGTGCCAGCAGTTACGAGAGACAGGGCCCATACGAGCAGTACTTC. Translated: CASSYERQGPYEQYF.

The chain links TRBV5-5 to TRBJ1-2; no firm D call. V was cut by 0 bases and J by 4 bases, with 10 bases left in between. Germline CDR1 and CDR2: SGHKS and YYEKEE (reference sequence). This CDR3 comprises 14 residues. CDR3 region: CASSLGEGGYGYTF. The CDR3 DNA is TGTGCCAGCAGCTTGGGAGAGGGCGGCTATGGCTACACCTTC.

The V and J genes are TRBV27 and TRBJ2-5; D uncertain. The ends were cut back, 6 bases at V and 1 base at J, with 15 bases in the middle. The CDR3 has 15 residues. Germline lookup yields CDR1 MNHEY and CDR2 SMNVEV (reference sequence). As DNA, the CDR3 is TGTGCCAGCAGAACCGCCCGTGACTTCCAAGAGACCCAGTACTTC. Translating it yields CASRTARDFQETQYF.

The chain carries TRBV11-2 and TRBJ2-7, with D unresolved. This CDR3 region has 15 residues. Per the germline V gene, CDR1 is SGHAT and CDR2 is FQNNGV. Trimming removed 5 bases at V and 2 bases at J, with 16 bases between. The CDR3 reads CASSKPHSIPYEQYF. For the CDR3, the DNA is TGTGCCAGCAGCAAACCTCACAGCATCCCCTACGAGCAGTACTTC.

The chain has TRBV5-8 and TRBJ1-6, with 10 bases identical to TRBD1. J gave up 10 bases and V 4 bases, and 11 bases lay outside the gene matches. CDR3 length equals 16 residues. Germline V gene sequence: CDR1 SGHTS, CDR2 YDEGEE. The CDR3 coding sequence is TGTGCCAGCAGCGTCCGACAGGGGGCGCTGAGATCACCCCTCCACTTT. It specifies CASSVRQGALRSPLHF.

The genes are TRBV2 and TRBJ2-1; no firm D call. V was cut by 0 bases and J by 0 bases, with 6 bases left in between. The CDR3 totals 15 residues. Germline V lookup: CDR1 SNHLY, CDR2 FYNNEI. The CDR3 nucleotides read TGTGCCAGCAGTGAAGCAGCGAGCTCCTACAATGAGCAGTTCTTC. It is translated as CASSEAASSYNEQFF.

The chain couples TRBV15 to TRBJ1-2; D possibly corresponds to TRBD1 (5 bases). V gave up 5 bases and J gave up 4 bases, with 20 bases separating them. This CDR3 has 16 residues. Germline V gives CDR1 LNHNV, CDR2 YYDKDF (reference sequence). The CDR3 reads CATSVWGRADSYGYTF. CDR3 DNA: TGTGCCACCAGCGTATGGGGCAGGGCAGACTCCTATGGCTACACCTTC. Using reference TRBV15 and TRBJ1-2 for the parts outside the CDR3, the full variable domain is DAMVIQNPRYQVTQFGKPVTLSCSQTLNHNVMYWYQQKSSQAPKLLFHYYDKDFNNEADTPDNFQSRRPNTSFCFLDIRSPGLGDTAMYLCATSVWGRADSYGYTFGSGTRLTVV.

The chain links TRBV6-5 to TRBJ1-5; no clear D gene. This CDR3 comprises 14 residues. CDR1 is MNHEY, CDR2 SVGAGI, per germline. V lost 6 bases and J 1 base, leaving 10 bases between the germline ends. The DNA for the CDR3 is TGTGCCAGCAGCCGGACGGTGAGCAATCAGCCCCAGCATTTT. Translating it yields CASSRTVSNQPQHF.

The gene calls are TRBV28 and TRBJ1-6; D is ambiguous. Per the germline V gene, CDR1 is MDHEN and CDR2 is SYDVKM. The V end lost 7 bases, the J end lost 0 bases, and 10 bases lay between the germline ends. The CDR3 totals 15 residues. The CDR3, as DNA: TGTGCCAGCACACCACTTAGCTCCTATAATTCACCCCTCCACTTT. It yields the protein CASTPLSSYNSPLHF.

The V and J genes are TRBV29-1 and TRBJ1-5; TRBD1 agrees at 8 bases. CDR3 length: 15 amino acids. Germline V gene sequence: CDR1 SQVTM, CDR2 ANQGSEA. Trimming at V came to 5 bases and at J to 3 bases, leaving 9 bases not matched to a gene. CDR3 nucleotide sequence: TGCAGCGTTCGCAAGGGACAGGAGCCCAATCAGCCCCAGCATTTT. Translating it yields CSVRKGQEPNQPQHF.

V is TRBV28 and J is TRBJ2-7; D is perhaps TRBD1 or TRBD2 (5 bases each). With 9 bases removed from V and 3 bases from J, the gap between germline ends came to 9 bases. Germline lookup yields CDR1 MDHEN and CDR2 SYDVKM. CDR3 length: 11 residues. CDR3 in amino acids: CASGDRYEQYF. The CDR3 nucleotides read TGTGCCAGTGGGGACCGCTACGAGCAGTACTTC.

This sequence joins TRBV2 and TRBJ1-1, with D perhaps TRBD1 (5 bases). CDR3 length: 13 residues. V dropped 10 bases and J dropped 9 bases, with 21 bases sitting between them. CDR1 is SNHLY, CDR2 FYNNEI, per germline. CDR3 sequence (DNA): TGTGCCACAGGGACCGCCTTGGGAGAAAAAGCTTTCTTT. Amino acid sequence: CATGTALGEKAFF.

This sequence joins TRBV19 and TRBJ2-3; 9 bases align to TRBD2. V dropped 0 bases and J dropped 7; count of bases not matched to a gene: 11. The germline gives CDR1 LNHDA, CDR2 SQIVND (reference sequence). CDR3 length equals 17 residues. The CDR3 DNA follows: TGTGCCAGTAGTATAGAGAAATGGCGGGGGGGCCGTTATACGCAGTATTTT. It yields the protein CASSIEKWRGGRYTQYF.

The chain employs TRBV7-2 and TRBJ1-2; D not resolved. The V end was cut by 3 bases, the J end by 0 bases, with 8 bases between. The germline gives CDR1 SGHTA, CDR2 FQGNSA. The CDR3 covers 14 residues. CDR3 protein: CASSLEVANYGYTF. CDR3 DNA: TGTGCCAGCAGCTTGGAGGTGGCTAACTATGGCTACACCTTC.

The chain recombines TRBV30 with TRBJ2-7, with TRBD2 matching 7 bases. The V gene's germline CDR1 is GTSNPN and CDR2 SVGIG (reference sequence). Germline trimming cut 0 bases from V and 1 base from J; bases unmatched to any gene: 3. The CDR3 extends over 14 amino acids. This CDR3 is CAWSVGGGSYEQYF. As DNA, the CDR3 is TGTGCCTGGAGTGTGGGGGGGGGATCCTACGAGCAGTACTTC.

V is TRBV7-2 and J is TRBJ2-7; TRBD2 agrees at 11 bases. The CDR3 runs 18 residues. The V and J ends lost 5 bases and 2 bases, in that order; junction bases with no gene match: 14. Germline V lookup: CDR1 SGHTA, CDR2 FQGNSA. CDR3 DNA sequence: TGTGCCAGCAGCCCGAACGACTTAGCGGGGGGGCCGGCCTACGAGCAGTACTTC. This sequence encodes CASSPNDLAGGPAYEQYF.

The V and J genes are TRBV4-1 and TRBJ2-3; weak D call: TRBD2 (7 bases). CDR1 and CDR2 from the germline V gene are MGHRA and YSYEKL. This CDR3 contains 16 residues. V gave up 0 bases and J gave up 5 bases, with 15 bases separating them. For the CDR3, the DNA is TGCGCCAGCAGCCAAGAGATTGGCGGGGGCCGAGATACGCAGTATTTT. It specifies CASSQEIGGGRDTQYF.

This chain's CDR3 is CASSARLAEQFF. The DNA of the CDR3 is TGTGCCAGCAGCGCCCGACTAGCGGAGCAGTTCTTC. The gene calls are TRBV14 and TRBJ2-1; 8 nucleotides line up with TRBD2. Germline V gene sequence: CDR1 SGHDN, CDR2 FVKESK. Trimming removed 5 bases from V and 10 bases from J; junction bases left unmatched: 4. The CDR3 is 12 residues long.

This clone was detected only once. This sequence joins TRBV15 and TRBJ2-5; maybe TRBD2 (5 bases). Germline values: CDR1 LNHNV, CDR2 YYDKDF (reference sequence). This CDR3 contains 15 residues. Between the trimmed V and J ends, which lost 0 bases and 7 bases, there was a span of 15 bases. CDR3 sequence (DNA): TGTGCCACCAGCAGAGATCGGGGAGATGATGGGACCCAGTACTTC. Protein: CATSRDRGDDGTQYF.

V gene TRBV4-1 combines with J gene TRBJ1-1, with D possibly TRBD1 on 5 matching bases. Per germline, CDR1 MGHRA and CDR2 YSYEKL. V was trimmed by 4 bases and J by 0 bases, leaving 24 bases between them. CDR3 length: 19 residues. CDR3 in amino acids: CASSRDRRFTWGMNTEAFF. The CDR3 nucleotides are TGCGCCAGCAGCCGGGACCGGAGGTTCACCTGGGGGATGAACACTGAAGCTTTCTTT.